This note documents a single TCR beta chain sequence. This record belongs to a study of blood T cell repertoires in COVID-19. Germline V CDR1 and CDR2: SGHTA, FQGNSA. Trimming left V 1 base short and J 8 bases short, with 11 bases between. CDR3 length: 13 amino acids. Profiling relied on immunoSEQ multiplex PCR, and the TCRdb table lists in-frame clones only, not all of them. This sample carries about 280,000 clones, 88% of them seen once, and the ten largest clones take approximately 2%. V gene TRBV7-2 combines with J gene TRBJ1-2; no reliable D call. Input material: PBMCs or T cells enriched from blood (not recorded which). This sequence was found in a woman aged 60 to 75 in a cohort exposed to, infected with or recovered from COVID-19 (not recorded which). The CDR3 reads CASSLGREGGYTF. Written as DNA, the CDR3 is TGTGCCAGCAGCTTAGGGCGGGAAGGGGGCTACACCTTC.